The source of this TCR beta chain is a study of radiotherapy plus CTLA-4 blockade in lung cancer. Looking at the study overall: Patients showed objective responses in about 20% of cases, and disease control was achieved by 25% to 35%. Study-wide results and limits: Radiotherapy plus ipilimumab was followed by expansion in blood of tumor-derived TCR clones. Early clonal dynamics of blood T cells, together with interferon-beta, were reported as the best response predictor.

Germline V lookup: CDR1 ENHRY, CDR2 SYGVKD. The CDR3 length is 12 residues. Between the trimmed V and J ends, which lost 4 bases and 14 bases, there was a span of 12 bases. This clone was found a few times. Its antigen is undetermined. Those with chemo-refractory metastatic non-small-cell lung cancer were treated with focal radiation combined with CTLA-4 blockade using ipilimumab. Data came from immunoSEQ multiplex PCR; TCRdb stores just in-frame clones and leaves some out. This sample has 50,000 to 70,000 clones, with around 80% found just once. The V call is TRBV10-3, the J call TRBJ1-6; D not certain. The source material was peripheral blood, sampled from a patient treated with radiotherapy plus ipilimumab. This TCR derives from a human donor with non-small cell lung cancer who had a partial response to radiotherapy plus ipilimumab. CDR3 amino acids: CAISAGKESLHF. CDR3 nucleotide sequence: TGTGCCATCAGTGCCGGTAAAGAGTCCCTCCACTTT.